A selection of T cell receptor beta chains follows, all from one sample in a study of T-cell reconstitution after alpha-beta-depleted transplantation in children. TCRdb itself ran the PCR reads through MiXCR, one entry per CDR3 protein. The top ten hold roughly 4.8% of the sample, which has 780,000 or so distinct CDR3 sequences, approximately 15% seen once. The starting material was PBMCs, mostly from graft donor cells, obtained 360 days after TCRalphabeta/CD19-depleted stem cell transplant. The receptor source for this set is a male patient aged 10-17 years who had a stem cell transplant for acute lymphoblastic leukemia, so the T cells may come from the graft donor. CDR3s include the opening cysteine and the closing phenylalanine or tryptophan. D genes are given only for firm matches. A row's size may be missing; if present it is once, few, many or a size class.

v_gene: TRBV30
j_gene: TRBJ2-7
abundance: NA
d_gene: NA
CDR3nt: TGTGCCTGGAGTGTAAGCCCCCTACGGGGTGAGCAGTACTTC
CDR3aa: CAWSVSPLRGEQYF

v_gene: TRBV27
j_gene: TRBJ2-3
abundance: few
d_gene: NA
CDR3nt: TGTGCCAGCAGTCCCCAATACTTACAGGAGACCACAGATACGCAGTATTTT
CDR3aa: CASSPQYLQETTDTQYF

v_gene: TRBV24-1
j_gene: TRBJ1-5
abundance: few
d_gene: TRBD1
CDR3nt: TGTGCCACCAGTGGCCCGACAGGGCGTAGTCAGCCCCAGCATTTT
CDR3aa: CATSGPTGRSQPQHF

v_gene: TRBV20-1
j_gene: TRBJ1-1
abundance: few
d_gene: NA
CDR3nt: TGCAGTGCTAGAGATCCCCATTGGGCTGAGAACACTGAAGCTTTCTTT
CDR3aa: CSARDPHWAENTEAFF

v_gene: TRBV11-2
j_gene: TRBJ2-3
abundance: NA
d_gene: TRBD2
CDR3nt: TGTGCCAGCAGGGGACTAGCGCGTGCAGATACGCAGTATTTT
CDR3aa: CASRGLARADTQYF

v_gene: TRBV2
j_gene: TRBJ1-1
abundance: few
d_gene: NA
CDR3nt: TGTGCCAGCACTGGGATATTGGGTGAAGCTTTCTTT
CDR3aa: CASTGILGEAFF

v_gene: TRBV7-8
j_gene: TRBJ2-7
abundance: NA
d_gene: NA
CDR3nt: TGTGCCAGCAGCTTACCGCATACCCGACAGGAATCCTACTACGAGCAGTACTTC
CDR3aa: CASSLPHTRQESYYEQYF

v_gene: TRBV10-3
j_gene: TRBJ2-7
abundance: few
d_gene: NA
CDR3nt: TGTGCCATCAGTGAATGGGCGCTAAACGTCATTTACGAGCAGTACTTC
CDR3aa: CAISEWALNVIYEQYF

v_gene: TRBV24-1
j_gene: TRBJ2-2
abundance: NA
d_gene: NA
CDR3nt: TGTGCCACCAGTGACACCGGGACTTTCAACACCGGGGAGCTGTTTTTT
CDR3aa: CATSDTGTFNTGELFF

v_gene: TRBV6-4
j_gene: TRBJ2-3
abundance: NA
d_gene: TRBD2
CDR3nt: TGTGCCAGCAGTGACTCGAGGCGGGAGAGAGGAGATACGCAGTATTTT
CDR3aa: CASSDSRRERGDTQYF

v_gene: TRBV5-1
j_gene: TRBJ2-4
abundance: NA
d_gene: TRBD2
CDR3nt: TGCGCCAGCCACAACTCCGCGGCGGGAGGGCTCGTCTCCAAAAACATTCAGTACTTC
CDR3aa: CASHNSAAGGLVSKNIQYF

v_gene: TRBV10-3
j_gene: TRBJ1-2
abundance: NA
d_gene: NA
CDR3nt: TGTGCCATCAGTGAGAGCGGGATTCGGGCCTATGGCTACACCTTC
CDR3aa: CAISESGIRAYGYTF

v_gene: TRBV5-1
j_gene: TRBJ1-1
abundance: NA
d_gene: NA
CDR3nt: TGCGCCAGCACCGGGGGGAGCACTGAAGCTTTCTTT
CDR3aa: CASTGGSTEAFF

v_gene: TRBV20-1
j_gene: TRBJ2-7
abundance: NA
d_gene: TRBD1
CDR3nt: TGCAGTGCTAAAAGCCCGGGACAGGGGGCTTTTGTCGAGCAGTACTTC
CDR3aa: CSAKSPGQGAFVEQYF

v_gene: TRBV5-1
j_gene: TRBJ2-1
abundance: many
d_gene: NA
CDR3nt: TGCGCCAGCAGCTTTGAAGGTCGTTTAACATCCTACAATGAGCAGTTCTTC
CDR3aa: CASSFEGRLTSYNEQFF

v_gene: TRBV25-1
j_gene: TRBJ2-5
abundance: NA
d_gene: TRBD2
CDR3nt: TGTGCCAGCAGTGAATATTGGGCGGGAGGGGCCCAGTACTTC
CDR3aa: CASSEYWAGGAQYF

v_gene: TRBV5-1
j_gene: TRBJ2-5
abundance: NA
d_gene: NA
CDR3nt: TGCGCCAGCAGCTTGGCTGCAGGCCCCGGCACAGAGACCCAGTACTTC
CDR3aa: CASSLAAGPGTETQYF

v_gene: TRBV15
j_gene: TRBJ2-3
abundance: NA
d_gene: TRBD2
CDR3nt: TGTGCCACCAGCAGAGGGGGGACTAGCGGTCCTTGGGATACGCAGTATTTT
CDR3aa: CATSRGGTSGPWDTQYF

v_gene: TRBV20-1
j_gene: TRBJ1-1
abundance: few
d_gene: NA
CDR3nt: TGCAGTGCTAGACGGGCCGGCAGGGTGAACACTGAAGCTTTCTTT
CDR3aa: CSARRAGRVNTEAFF

v_gene: TRBV15
j_gene: TRBJ2-7
abundance: NA
d_gene: TRBD1
CDR3nt: TGTGCCACCAGCAGTTGGACCTTGACAGGGGGCGGCTACGAGCAGTACTTC
CDR3aa: CATSSWTLTGGGYEQYF

v_gene: TRBV24-1
j_gene: TRBJ2-1
abundance: many
d_gene: NA
CDR3nt: TGTGCCACCAGTGATTTGACCCCCCTTGCCTACAATGAGCAGTTCTTC
CDR3aa: CATSDLTPLAYNEQFF

v_gene: TRBV7-9
j_gene: TRBJ2-7
abundance: NA
d_gene: NA
CDR3nt: TGTGCCAGCAGCTCATACAGGACACTAAGGGACGAGCAGTACTTC
CDR3aa: CASSSYRTLRDEQYF

v_gene: TRBV5-1
j_gene: TRBJ1-1
abundance: few
d_gene: NA
CDR3nt: TGCGCCAGCAGCTCGCGGGCTCCGCAAGGGAACACTGAAGCTTTCTTT
CDR3aa: CASSSRAPQGNTEAFF